These T cell receptor beta chains were read from a single sample in a study of neoadjuvant anti-PD-1 for oral cavity cancer. Assay: immunoSEQ multiplex PCR; the TCRdb copy retains only in-frame clones and omits some. Of over 65,000 clones listed, roughly nine tenths are singletons. Sequencing used PBMCs, obtained after nivolumab (anti-PD-1) treatment. The receptors here all came from a person between 40 and 80 years old with oral cavity squamous cell carcinoma. The CDR3 runs from the conserved cysteine through the conserved F or W. D genes are given only for firm matches. Clone sizes are given selectively: once, few, many, or a class where the clone is expanded.

v_call	cdr3_length	clone_size	j_call	d_call	cdr3_nt	cdr3_aa
TRBV7-9	12	.	TRBJ1-1	TRBD1	TGTGCCAGCAGCTTAACGGGACAGGAAGCTTTCTTT	CASSLTGQEAFF
TRBV11-2	11	.	TRBJ2-5	.	TGTGCCAGCAGCTTGGAAGGGACCCAGTACTTC	CASSLEGTQYF
TRBV4-1	16	.	TRBJ2-1	.	TGCGCCAGCAGGCTAACTTTCAGGGACGGGAAGGATGAGCAGTTCTTC	CASRLTFRDGKDEQFF
TRBV6-5	15	.	TRBJ2-7	TRBD2	TGTGCCAGCAGTTACGGGACTAGCGGGAGTTACGAGCAGTACTTC	CASSYGTSGSYEQYF
TRBV6-1	14	.	TRBJ1-5	.	TGTGCCAGCAGTGAACAGGGGTTGAATCAGCCCCAGCATTTT	CASSEQGLNQPQHF
TRBV11-1	15	.	TRBJ2-5	.	TGTGCCAGCAAGCGGGTAATGGGATCCAAAGAGACCCAGTACTTC	CASKRVMGSKETQYF
TRBV28	13	.	TRBJ2-5	.	TGTGCCATCAAACAGGGAGGGGTGGGGACCCAGTACTTC	CAIKQGGVGTQYF
TRBV7-3	15	.	TRBJ2-2	.	TGTGCCAGCAGCCCCGGACTGAGGAATACCGGGGAGCTGTTTTTT	CASSPGLRNTGELFF
TRBV10-2	12	.	TRBJ2-3	.	TGCGCCGGGGGGCAAGCATCGGATACGCAGTATTTT	CAGGQASDTQYF
TRBV19	14	.	TRBJ1-2	.	TGTGCCAGTAGTATAGATACGAAGACGGGTGGCTACACCTTC	CASSIDTKTGGYTF
TRBV7-9	14	.	TRBJ1-2	.	TGTGCCAGCGGGTTAAGGACAGAGAACTATGGCTACACCTTC	CASGLRTENYGYTF
TRBV5-1	15	.	TRBJ1-1	TRBD1	TGCGCCAGCAGCTTAGGCCCGGGACAGGCAACTGAAGCTTTCTTT	CASSLGPGQATEAFF
TRBV5-6	15	once	TRBJ1-1	.	TGTGCCAGCAGCTTGGGCATAGCATTGAACACTGAAGCTTTCTTT	CASSLGIALNTEAFF
TRBV19	16	.	TRBJ2-2	TRBD1	TGTGCCAGTAGTATCCCCCGGACAGGGGGCTCGGGGGAGCTGTTTTTT	CASSIPRTGGSGELFF
TRBV7-2	17	.	TRBJ2-7	TRBD2	TGTGCCAGCAGCTTACGAACCGGCGGGCGGGAGGCCTACGAGCAGTACTTC	CASSLRTGGREAYEQYF
TRBV11-3	14	.	TRBJ2-3	.	TGTGCCAGCAGCTTAGAAGGGAACGCAGATACGCAGTATTTT	CASSLEGNADTQYF
TRBV19	16	.	TRBJ1-5	.	TGTGCCAGTAGTATTTCAGGACGTATTAGCAATCAGCCCCAGCATTTT	CASSISGRISNQPQHF
TRBV5-1	15	.	TRBJ2-3	.	TGCGCCAGCAGCTTGGGGGTGGCTAACACAGATACGCAGTATTTT	CASSLGVANTDTQYF
TRBV5-1	14	.	TRBJ1-3	.	TGCGCCAGCAGCTTGTACCACTCTGGAAACACCATATATTTT	CASSLYHSGNTIYF
TRBV19	15	.	TRBJ2-1	.	TGTGCCAGTAGTCCTACAGGGTCCTCCAGCGATGGGCAGTTCTTC	CASSPTGSSSDGQFF
TRBV30	11	.	TRBJ2-5	.	TGTGCCTGGAGTGGGCCGGAGACCCAGTACTTC	CAWSGPETQYF
TRBV28	20	.	TRBJ2-3	.	TGTGCCAGCAGTCCCCCCCCCACAGGTTTCTTCCGACATAGCACAGATACGCAGTATTTT	CASSPPPTGFFRHSTDTQYF
TRBV2	14	few	TRBJ1-2	.	TGTGCCAGCAGTGCATGGCCCAGACAGCTTTTCTACACCTTC	CASSAWPRQLFYTF
TRBV7-9	14	.	TRBJ2-7	.	TGTGCCAGCAGCTTAGTGAGAAGTATAAACGAGCAGTACTTC	CASSLVRSINEQYF
TRBV15	16	.	TRBJ1-1	.	TGTGCCACCAGCGACCGCCCTGGACACTTGAACACTGAAGCTTTCTTT	CATSDRPGHLNTEAFF
TRBV7-6	17	once	TRBJ2-2	.	TGTGCCAGCAGCTTAGTAAATTCCGTTCAAGAGACCGGGGAGCTGTTTTTT	CASSLVNSVQETGELFF
TRBV13	12	.	TRBJ2-7	.	TGTGCCAGCAGCGGACACTTCTCCGAGCAGTACTTC	CASSGHFSEQYF
TRBV10-3	12	.	TRBJ1-1	TRBD1	TGTGCCATCAGTTATACAGGGGGAGAAGCTTTCTTT	CAISYTGGEAFF
TRBV11-2	16	.	TRBJ2-2	TRBD2	TGTGCCAGCAGTCCCTCGGGGGGGACGAACACCGGGGAGCTGTTTTTT	CASSPSGGTNTGELFF
TRBV5-6	15	.	TRBJ2-5	.	TGTGCCAGCAGCTTCGGCCAGCCTGATCAAGAGACCCAGTACTTC	CASSFGQPDQETQYF
TRBV5-6	13	few	TRBJ1-1	.	TGTGCCAGCAGCTTCGGGGTGAGCACTGAAGCTTTCTTT	CASSFGVSTEAFF
TRBV7-8	15	.	TRBJ1-2	.	TGTGCCAGCAGCCAAAACCGTGTAAGGAACTATGGCTACACCTTC	CASSQNRVRNYGYTF
TRBV28	14	once	TRBJ2-7	.	TGTGCCAGCAGTTCCCCTGGCCGGTCCTACGAGCAGTACTTC	CASSSPGRSYEQYF
TRBV29-1	15	.	TRBJ2-7	TRBD2	TGCAGCGTTGGTCCTCGGACTAGCGGGAGAAATGAGCAGTACTTC	CSVGPRTSGRNEQYF
TRBV30	12	.	TRBJ1-4	.	TGTGCCGGCCCTTGGGCCTCGGCAAAACTGTTTTTT	CAGPWASAKLFF
TRBV5-4	14	once	TRBJ2-3	.	TGTGCCAGCAGCTTGGACGAGGAGATAGATACGCAGTATTTT	CASSLDEEIDTQYF
TRBV7-3	21	few	TRBJ2-1	.	TGTGCCAGCAGCTTAAAACCGAGTACCAACCTTGGTAGGAGCTCCTACAATGAGCAGTTCTTC	CASSLKPSTNLGRSSYNEQFF
TRBV7-9	14	.	TRBJ1-1	.	TGTGCCAGCAGCTTGTTTACGGGGGACACTGAAGCTTTCTTT	CASSLFTGDTEAFF
TRBV29-1	14	.	TRBJ2-3	.	TGCAGCGGAACGGGGAAGGGCGGCACAGATACGCAGTATTTT	CSGTGKGGTDTQYF
TRBV30	14	.	TRBJ1-5	.	TGTGCCTGGACCTTGGGGTTGGGCAATCAGCCCCAGCATTTT	CAWTLGLGNQPQHF
TRBV29-1	13	.	TRBJ2-1	.	TGCAGCGTCCCCGGGACCACCAACAATGAGCAGTTCTTC	CSVPGTTNNEQFF
TRBV11-3	16	.	TRBJ2-2	TRBD1	TGTGCCAGCAGCCCCAGGGACAGGGATAAGGACGGGGAGCTGTTTTTT	CASSPRDRDKDGELFF
TRBV28	14	.	TRBJ2-3	TRBD1	TGTGCCAGCAGAGCCGGGACAGGCACAGATACGCAGTATTTT	CASRAGTGTDTQYF
TRBV5-1	14	.	TRBJ2-5	.	TGCGCCAGCAGCGGGGGGACTTTTGAAGAGACCCAGTACTTC	CASSGGTFEETQYF
TRBV7-8	17	.	TRBJ2-7	.	TGTGCCAGCAGCCAAACTAGACAGAGGGGGAGCTCCTACGAGCAGTACTTC	CASSQTRQRGSSYEQYF
TRBV11-3	17	few	TRBJ2-1	TRBD2	TGTGCCAGCAGCTCGGGGAGGCGGGAGGCTCGGGGTAATGAGCAGTTCTTC	CASSSGRREARGNEQFF
TRBV7-2	14	few	TRBJ2-2	.	TGTGCCAGCAGCTTAGTGGCCGGCTCTGGGGAGCTGTTTTTT	CASSLVAGSGELFF
TRBV2	14	.	TRBJ2-4	TRBD2	TGTGCCAGCAGTACGCGGGGGGTACAAAACATTCAGTACTTC	CASSTRGVQNIQYF
TRBV5-4	15	.	TRBJ1-4	.	TGTGCCAGCAGCTTGCGCGACAGTATTAATGAAAAACTGTTTTTT	CASSLRDSINEKLFF
TRBV5-1	16	.	TRBJ2-5	.	TGCGCCAGCAGGGATTCCGGGACCTGGGGGTTGGAGACCCAGTACTTC	CASRDSGTWGLETQYF
TRBV11-2	15	.	TRBJ1-6	TRBD1	TGTGCCAGCAGCTTAGGGTCAGGGGGCGGGTCACCCCTCCACTTT	CASSLGSGGGSPLHF
TRBV6-1	11	.	TRBJ1-1	.	TGTGCCAGCGGGCCGAACACTGAAGCTTTCTTT	CASGPNTEAFF
TRBV19	14	.	TRBJ2-7	.	TGTGCCAGTAGTATCGGTAGGGTGGACGGCGAGCAGTACTTC	CASSIGRVDGEQYF
TRBV28	14	.	TRBJ2-7	.	TGTGCCAGCAGTCTCAAAGGCGGAGACTACGAGCAGTACTTC	CASSLKGGDYEQYF
TRBV7-9	13	.	TRBJ2-1	.	TGTGCCAGCAGCTCGTCAACCTACAATGAGCAGTTCTTC	CASSSSTYNEQFF
TRBV28	12	.	TRBJ2-7	.	TGTGCCAGCAGTTTTAGGGTTTACGAGCAGTACTTC	CASSFRVYEQYF
TRBV7-9	16	.	TRBJ1-4	TRBD1	TGTGCCAGCAGCTTAGGACAGGGTGACTTTAATGAAAAACTGTTTTTT	CASSLGQGDFNEKLFF